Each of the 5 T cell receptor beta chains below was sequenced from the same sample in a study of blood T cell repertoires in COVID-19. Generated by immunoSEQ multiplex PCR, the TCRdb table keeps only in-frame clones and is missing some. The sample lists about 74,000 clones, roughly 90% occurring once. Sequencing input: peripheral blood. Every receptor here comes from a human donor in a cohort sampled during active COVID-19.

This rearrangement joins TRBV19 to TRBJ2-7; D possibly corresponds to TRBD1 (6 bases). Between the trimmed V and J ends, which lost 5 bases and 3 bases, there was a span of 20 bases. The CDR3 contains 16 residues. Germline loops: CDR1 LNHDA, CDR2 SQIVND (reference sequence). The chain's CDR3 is CASSPTRQALFYEQYF. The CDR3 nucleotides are TGTGCCAGTAGTCCGACGAGACAGGCACTCTTCTACGAGCAGTACTTC.

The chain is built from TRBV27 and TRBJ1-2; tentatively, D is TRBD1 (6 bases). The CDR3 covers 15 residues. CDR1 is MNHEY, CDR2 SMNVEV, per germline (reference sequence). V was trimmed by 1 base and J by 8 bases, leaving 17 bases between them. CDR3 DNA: TGTGCCAGCAGTTTATTTTCCCAGGGGTTTGGGGGCTACACCTTC. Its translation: CASSLFSQGFGGYTF.

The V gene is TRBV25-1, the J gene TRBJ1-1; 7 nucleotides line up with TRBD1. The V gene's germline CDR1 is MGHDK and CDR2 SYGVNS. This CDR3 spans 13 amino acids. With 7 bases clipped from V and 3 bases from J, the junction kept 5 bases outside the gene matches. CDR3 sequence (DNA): TGTGCCAGCAAGGCAGGGGGTGACACTGAAGCTTTCTTT. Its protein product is CASKAGGDTEAFF.

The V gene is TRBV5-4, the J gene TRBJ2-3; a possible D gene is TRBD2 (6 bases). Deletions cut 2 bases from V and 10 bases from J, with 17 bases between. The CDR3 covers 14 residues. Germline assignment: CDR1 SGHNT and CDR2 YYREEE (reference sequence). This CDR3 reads CASSFRTIRRAQYF. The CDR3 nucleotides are TGTGCCAGCAGCTTCCGGACGATCCGGAGGGCGCAGTATTTT.

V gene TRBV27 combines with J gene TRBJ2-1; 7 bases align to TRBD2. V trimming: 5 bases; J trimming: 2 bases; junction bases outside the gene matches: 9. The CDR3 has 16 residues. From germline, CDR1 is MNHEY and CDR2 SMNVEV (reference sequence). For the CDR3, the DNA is TGTGCCAGCAGTCCCCTCGGGGAGGGCCCCTACAATGAGCAGTTCTTC. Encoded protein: CASSPLGEGPYNEQFF.